These 24 T cell receptor beta chains were all obtained from the same sample, sequenced in a study of post-analysis software for immune sequencing data. The antigens for these receptors are not known. Study-wide results and limits: Patients had higher frequencies than controls of about five TRBV segments, including TRBV5-6, TRBV5-1 and TRBV20-1.

The authors incorporated unique molecular identifiers into the TCR beta cDNA libraries. MiXCR, applied by TCRdb to the PCR reads, yields one record per CDR3 protein. The sample carries about 560,000 distinct CDR3 sequences, 44% recorded once. The specimen was blood. Receptors originate from a girl between 10 and 17 years old with multiple sclerosis.

V usage is TRBV10-3 and J usage is TRBJ1-5; D call uncertain. V was cut by 0 bases and J by 0 bases, with 6 bases left in between. The CDR3 consists of 15 residues. Germline V gene data show CDR1 as ENHRY and CDR2 as SYGVKD. CDR3 protein: CAISESYGSNQPQHF. In DNA form, the CDR3 reads TGTGCCATCAGTGAGTCGTACGGTAGCAATCAGCCCCAGCATTTT.

The chain links TRBV5-1 to TRBJ2-1; a possible D gene is TRBD1 (6 bases). With 3 bases removed from V and 1 base from J, the gap between germline ends came to 14 bases. Germline CDR1 is SGHRS and CDR2 is YFSETQ. This CDR3 has 16 residues. The chain's CDR3 is CASSSVERGSYNEQFF. Written as DNA, the CDR3 is TGCGCCAGCAGCTCCGTGGAGAGGGGGTCCTACAATGAGCAGTTCTTC.

The chain has TRBV5-1 and TRBJ1-4; TRBD1 matches 8 bases. The CDR3 contains 18 residues. The V gene end was trimmed by 4 bases and the J gene end by 1 base; junction bases not matched to a gene: 12. Germline CDR1 SGHRS, CDR2 YFSETQ. CDR3 nucleotides: TGCGCCAGCAGCCTAAGGAGCCGGGACAGGAGAACTAATGAAAAACTGTTTTTT. Amino acids: CASSLRSRDRRTNEKLFF.

The rearrangement links TRBV10-3 to TRBJ2-4, with 8 bases aligning to TRBD2. The germline V gene has CDR1 ENHRY and CDR2 SYGVKD. This CDR3 is built from 11 residues. Trimming took 8 bases from V and 14 from J; bases not matched to a gene: 8. CDR3 residues: CAIGPGGREYF. Written as DNA, the CDR3 is TGTGCCATCGGTCCGGGAGGGAGGGAGTACTTC.

This clonotype was seen more than once but under ten times. This chain links TRBV7-2 with TRBJ1-1, with 9 bases that match TRBD1. Unmatched junction bases numbered 8, after V lost 7 bases and J lost 5 bases. This CDR3 has 14 residues. Germline CDR1 and CDR2: SGHTA and FQGNSA. This chain's CDR3 is CASNKQGALTEAFF. CDR3 nucleotide sequence: TGTGCCAGCAACAAACAGGGGGCCTTAACTGAAGCTTTCTTT.

This chain connects TRBV20-1 to TRBJ2-1; D may be TRBD1 or TRBD2 (5 bases each). Trimming shortened V by 5 bases and J by 13 bases, and 15 bases separated the two germline ends. Germline loops: CDR1 DFQATT, CDR2 SNEGSKA (reference sequence). The CDR3 is 11 amino acids. The DNA of the CDR3 is TGCAGTGCTCCGGGGCGCGCGGGTCAGTTCTTC. It specifies CSAPGRAGQFF.

Of note for this clonotype: An end of the junction does not agree with germline; a read error may underlie this. V is TRBV4-1 and J is TRBJ2-3; D is perhaps TRBD1 (6 bases). The CDR3 has 16 amino acids. CDR1 and CDR2 from the germline V gene are MGHRA and YSYEKL. CDR3 protein: CASSKDEGVSTDTQYF. The CDR3 nucleotides are TGCGCCAGCAGCAAAGACGAGGGGGTGAGCACAGATACGCAGTATTTT.

The chain employs TRBV24-1 and TRBJ2-1; 7 bases match TRBD2. Germline CDR1 is KGHDR and CDR2 is SFDVKD. V shed 5 bases, J shed 4 bases, and the junction held 7 bases outside the gene matches. The CDR3 loop spans 15 amino acids. The CDR3 sequence is CATSGLGTTYNEQFF. CDR3 in DNA: TGTGCCACCAGTGGGTTGGGGACTACTTACAATGAGCAGTTCTTC.

The sample holds a few counts of this clonotype. The chain couples TRBV6-5 to TRBJ2-1, with TRBD2 matching 11 bases. The ends lost 0 bases at V and 1 base at J; junction bases unmatched: 8. Germline-derived CDR1 and CDR2 are MNHEY and SVGAGI. This CDR3 has 19 residues. CDR3 in DNA: TGTGCCAGCAGTTACTCATATTTACTAGCGGGAGAGTCCTACAATGAGCAGTTCTTC. Residues: CASSYSYLLAGESYNEQFF.

The chain links TRBV20-1 to TRBJ2-7; 7 bases map to TRBD2. The germline CDR1 and CDR2 sequences are DFQATT and SNEGSKA (reference sequence). CDR3 length: 17 amino acids. J lost 1 base, V lost 0 bases, and 12 bases had no gene match. CDR3 coding DNA: TGCAGTGCTAGAGATACGGGGAGGGCTAGTGGATCCTACGAGCAGTACTTC. Translating gives CSARDTGRASGSYEQYF.

The genes are TRBV5-1 and TRBJ2-7; 10 positions agree with TRBD1. The CDR3 covers 14 residues. Per germline, CDR1 SGHRS and CDR2 YFSETQ. The V segment lost 3 bases and the J segment 3 bases; nucleotides outside the gene matches: 3. Here the CDR3 DNA reads TGCGCCAGCAGCTCGGGACAGGGGAACTACGAGCAGTACTTC. Its translation is CASSSGQGNYEQYF.

V and J are TRBV10-3 and TRBJ2-3, with 10 bases fitting TRBD2. This CDR3 is 15 amino acids long. The V gene end was trimmed by 3 bases and the J gene end by 3 bases; junction bases not matched to a gene: 3. Germline V gene data show CDR1 as ENHRY and CDR2 as SYGVKD. DNA for the CDR3: TGTGCCATCAGTGAAACTAGCGGGATGACAGATACGCAGTATTTT. This codes for CAISETSGMTDTQYF.

This clonotype showed up just a few times. The V and J genes are TRBV10-3 and TRBJ2-5; 7 positions match TRBD2. The CDR3 has 15 residues. Germline V gives CDR1 ENHRY, CDR2 SYGVKD. Trimming took 0 bases from V and 2 from J; bases not matched to a gene: 3. The CDR3 region is CAISESSGGQETQYF. Written as DNA, the CDR3 is TGTGCCATCAGTGAGTCGTCGGGGGGACAAGAGACCCAGTACTTC.

This clonotype was seen only once. The CDR3 spells CASSSPPEGDEQYF. The CDR3 DNA sequence: TGTGCCAGCAGTTCCCCACCGGAAGGGGACGAGCAGTACTTC. V gene TRBV28 combines with J gene TRBJ2-4; D possibly corresponds to TRBD1 (5 bases). The DNA end is more similar to TRBJ2-7, so the J call may be wrong. This CDR3 is built from 14 residues. Germline loops: CDR1 MDHEN, CDR2 SYDVKM.

Comment on this clonotype: Compared with germline, one end of the junction differs, possibly owing to a read error. V is TRBV6-5 and J is TRBJ2-1, with 10 nucleotides matching TRBD1. Germline V lookup: CDR1 MNHEY, CDR2 SVGAGI. This CDR3 comprises 16 residues. The CDR3 DNA is TGTGCCAGCAGTTACCCCCCCGGGACAGGGGCCAATGAGCGGTTCTTC. This translates into CASSYPPGTGANERFF.

In its sample, this clonotype was seen a few times. The chain links TRBV5-1 to TRBJ2-7; D may be TRBD1 (6 bases). Looked up from germline, CDR1 is SGHRS and CDR2 is YFSETQ. Trimming pared 3 bases from V and 4 bases from J, leaving 11 bases between. The length of the CDR3 is 13 residues. The CDR3: CASSSDRVYEQYF. CDR3 bases: TGCGCCAGCAGCTCGGACAGAGTTTACGAGCAGTACTTC.

The chain uses TRBV29-1 and TRBJ2-7; D unclear. This CDR3 is built from 13 residues. V gave up 4 bases and J gave up 7 bases, with 17 bases separating them. Germline loops: CDR1 SQVTM, CDR2 ANQGSEA. The CDR3 loop reads CSVVPATWGEQYF. The CDR3 region has the DNA TGCAGCGTTGTTCCGGCCACCTGGGGAGAGCAGTACTTC.

This chain links TRBV7-9 with TRBJ2-3, with unresolved D. Per germline, CDR1 SEHNR and CDR2 FQNEAQ (reference sequence). The V end lost 2 bases, the J end lost 5 bases, and 5 bases lay between the germline ends. This CDR3 is 12 amino acids long. CDR3 loop: CASSLSKDTQYF. Here the CDR3 DNA reads TGTGCCAGCAGCTTATCAAAAGATACGCAGTATTTT.

This clonotype has only one observation. The chain is built from TRBV2 and TRBJ2-1; the D is unclear. The V end lost 2 bases, the J end lost 9 bases, and 14 bases lay between the germline ends. Germline CDR1 is SNHLY and CDR2 is FYNNEI. The CDR3 has 14 residues. The CDR3 bases are TGTGCCAGCAGTGAAAGAGTGTTAGATGGTGAGCAGTTCTTC. Protein sequence: CASSERVLDGEQFF.

This chain links TRBV12-3 or TRBV12-4 with TRBJ1-2; D is undetermined. V lost 3 bases and J 8 bases, leaving 10 bases between the germline ends. The CDR3 has 12 amino acids. The CDR3 nucleotides read TGTGCCAGCAGTTTTCCCGACTCGGGCTACACCTTC. It translates to CASSFPDSGYTF.

The genes are TRBV3-1 and TRBJ2-5; no firm D call. The V gene lost 4 bases and the J gene lost 4 bases, with 19 bases spanning the gap. CDR3 size: 16 residues. The V gene's germline CDR1 is LGHDT and CDR2 YNNKEL (reference sequence). The CDR3 nucleotides are TGTGCCAGCAGCCCGAACCCGGACGTACTAACAGAGACCCAGTACTTC. It specifies CASSPNPDVLTETQYF.

This chain connects TRBV20-1 to TRBJ2-5, with 10 nucleotides matching TRBD2. This CDR3 contains 15 residues. The germline CDR1 and CDR2 sequences are DFQATT and SNEGSKA (reference sequence). The J segment lost 5 bases and the V segment lost 0 bases, leaving 6 bases of the junction unmatched. The CDR3 sequence is CSARDGTSGVETQYF. Written as DNA, the CDR3 is TGCAGTGCTAGAGATGGAACTAGCGGGGTCGAGACCCAGTACTTC.

This clonotype was counted between two and nine times. The chain uses TRBV10-3 and TRBJ2-1, with a tentative D call TRBD2 (5 bases). Per germline, CDR1 ENHRY and CDR2 SYGVKD. Trimming stripped 6 bases from V and 8 bases from J, with 11 bases between. The length of the CDR3 is 12 residues. CDR3 loop: CAIREDEDEQFF. CDR3 coding DNA: TGTGCCATCAGGGAGGACGAGGATGAGCAGTTCTTC.

The chain couples TRBV5-5 to TRBJ1-1; D call uncertain. Deletions cut 4 bases from V and 1 base from J, with 8 bases between. CDR1 SGHKS and CDR2 YYEKEE come from the germline V gene (reference sequence). The length of the CDR3 is 13 residues. The CDR3 DNA follows: TGTGCCAGCAGCAGAAATTCGAACACTGAAGCTTTCTTT. Translating gives CASSRNSNTEAFF.